This is a list of T cell receptor beta chains from one sample in a study of blood T cell repertoires in COVID-19. Sequencing used immunoSEQ multiplex PCR; TCRdb keeps in-frame clones, though not all of them. The table shows about 170,000 clones, with roughly 84% occurring only once. The sequencing sample was made of peripheral blood. All receptors derive from an elderly woman with active or convalescent COVID-19. Each CDR3 is given with its conserved first and last residue. Each record gives: J gene, clone size, V gene, D gene, CDR3 DNA, CDR3 protein. D genes are given only for firm matches. Size is omitted from some rows. Given values are once, few, many or a class for expanded clones.

TRBJ2-1	-	TRBV6-5	TRBD2	TGTGCCAGCAGACCCCTAGCGGGAGGTGACAATGAGCAGTTCTTC	CASRPLAGGDNEQFF
TRBJ2-1	-	TRBV12-5	TRBD2	TGTGCTAGTGGTTTGGAGCGGGGGAGCTCCTACAATGAGCAGTTCTTC	CASGLERGSSYNEQFF
TRBJ1-5	-	TRBV6-2/TRBV6-3	-	TGTGCCAGCAGTTACTACAAGAGCAATCAGCCCCAGCATTTT	CASSYYKSNQPQHF
TRBJ2-1	once	TRBV11-1	-	TGTGCCAGCAGCCTCCTATCGGGCAATGAGCAGTTCTTC	CASSLLSGNEQFF
TRBJ1-3	-	TRBV9	-	TGTGCCAGCAGCGTAGCACAGGGCGGAAACACCATATATTTT	CASSVAQGGNTIYF
TRBJ1-2	-	TRBV28	-	TGTGCCACCCTGTACTGGGCCAGGGAAAACTATGGCTACACCTTC	CATLYWARENYGYTF
TRBJ2-4	-	TRBV5-1	TRBD2	TGCGCCAGCAGCTTGTTGGGAGGGAGGTATGCAAACATTCAGTACTTC	CASSLLGGRYANIQYF
TRBJ1-5	-	TRBV6-6	-	TGTGCCAGCAGTTACTCGCAACAGAATCAGCCCCAGCATTTT	CASSYSQQNQPQHF
TRBJ2-4	-	TRBV28	-	TGTGCCAGCAGCTCCTCCCGGGGGAGGCTAGCCAAAAACATTCAGTACTTC	CASSSSRGRLAKNIQYF
TRBJ2-7	-	TRBV9	-	TGTGCCAGCAGCGTAGGAGGGAACCGGGTAAACGAGCAGTACTTC	CASSVGGNRVNEQYF
TRBJ2-3	-	TRBV30	-	TGTGCCTGGAGTTCCCCTAGCCCGGGCCCAGATACGCAGTATTTT	CAWSSPSPGPDTQYF
TRBJ2-7	-	TRBV9	TRBD2	TGTGCCAGCAGCGTAGGGGGGGGTCGAACCTACGAGCAGTACTTC	CASSVGGGRTYEQYF
TRBJ1-2	-	TRBV30	-	TGTGCCTGGAGTACGGGGTATGGCTACACCTTC	CAWSTGYGYTF
TRBJ2-1	-	TRBV5-1	TRBD2	TGCGCCAGCAGCCTGACTAGCTCCTTTCCCAATGAGCAGTTCTTC	CASSLTSSFPNEQFF
TRBJ1-2	once	TRBV24-1	-	TGTGCCACCAGTGATACAACAGGGAGTGGATATGGCTACACCTTC	CATSDTTGSGYGYTF
TRBJ1-2	-	TRBV7-3	-	TGTGCCAGCAGCTTAAATGTGGGAGACTATGGCTACACCTTC	CASSLNVGDYGYTF
TRBJ1-2	-	TRBV9	TRBD1	TGTGCCAGCAGCGTAGGTGGGGACAGAAACTATGGCTACACCTTC	CASSVGGDRNYGYTF
TRBJ2-4	-	TRBV28	TRBD2	TGTGCCAGCAGTACGGGGACTAGCGGGAGTGTCATTCAGTACTTC	CASSTGTSGSVIQYF
TRBJ1-2	-	TRBV19	-	TGTGCCAGTAGGACTACAGAGAACTATGGCTACACCTTC	CASRTTENYGYTF
TRBJ2-3	-	TRBV9	-	TGTGCCAGCAGCGTCTTAGGGGGAGCAGGTGGAGATACGCAGTATTTT	CASSVLGGAGGDTQYF
TRBJ2-3	few	TRBV5-6	TRBD1	TGTGCCAGCAGCTTGCGGACAGGGGGAACGGATACGCAGTATTTT	CASSLRTGGTDTQYF
TRBJ1-2	-	TRBV28	TRBD1	TGTGCCAGCAGTTTATTCTCGGACAGGGGAGGCTACACCTTC	CASSLFSDRGGYTF
TRBJ1-1	-	TRBV7-9	-	TGTGCCAGCAGCTTGTTGACAGCAACTGAAGCTTTCTTT	CASSLLTATEAFF
TRBJ2-1	-	TRBV6-6	TRBD2	TGTGCCAGCAGTCCCGGACTAGCGGGGTTAAATGAGCAGTTCTTC	CASSPGLAGLNEQFF
TRBJ1-1	-	TRBV19	TRBD1	TGTGCCAGTAGGGGACAGGCAGGGAGGGGCACTGAAGCTTTCTTT	CASRGQAGRGTEAFF
TRBJ2-1	-	TRBV14	TRBD2	TGTGCCAGCAGCCAACCTGGACTAGCGGGTTACAATGAGCAGTTCTTC	CASSQPGLAGYNEQFF
TRBJ1-5	-	TRBV7-2	-	TGTGCCAGCAGCCCCCATTTCAATCAGCCCCAGCATTTT	CASSPHFNQPQHF
TRBJ1-5	-	TRBV28	TRBD1	TGTGCCAGCAGTTTATACGGGACAGGTGATAGCAATCAGCCCCAGCATTTT	CASSLYGTGDSNQPQHF
TRBJ2-7	few	TRBV19	TRBD2	TGTGCCAGTGGACTAGCGGGAGGAAGCTCCTACGAGCAGTACTTC	CASGLAGGSSYEQYF
TRBJ1-4	-	TRBV28	-	TGTGCCAGCGCCCCTCGGGGGGCGGGGAATGAAAAACTGTTTTTT	CASAPRGAGNEKLFF
TRBJ1-5	once	TRBV24-1	-	TGTGCCACCAGTGACGGGTTGGGTCAGCCCCAGCATTTT	CATSDGLGQPQHF
TRBJ1-1	-	TRBV5-1	-	TGCGCCAGCAGCTTGACAGCGAACACTGAAGCTTTCTTT	CASSLTANTEAFF
TRBJ2-7	-	TRBV18	TRBD1	TGTGCCAGCTCGGCCGGGACAGGGGGCTACGAGCAGTACTTC	CASSAGTGGYEQYF
TRBJ2-3	-	TRBV6-6	TRBD2	TGTGCCAGCAGTTACCCGCAGTCGGGGGGAGGGGATACGCAGTATTTT	CASSYPQSGGGDTQYF
TRBJ1-5	-	TRBV9	-	TGTGCCAGCAGCTTCGGACAGCCAAATCAGCCCCAGCATTTT	CASSFGQPNQPQHF
TRBJ2-1	-	TRBV6-1	-	TGTGCCAGCAGTGAGGGGAGCGGGCTCCTACGACATGAGCAGTTCTTC	CASSEGSGLLRHEQFF
TRBJ1-2	-	TRBV12-3/TRBV12-4	TRBD1	TGTGCCAGCAGTTTGGGACAGCGCTATGGCTACACCTTC	CASSLGQRYGYTF
TRBJ1-6	-	TRBV5-1	-	TGCGCCAGCAGCTTGGAGCAGGGGCCCCTCCACTTT	CASSLEQGPLHF
TRBJ2-2	-	TRBV28	TRBD2	TGTGCCAGCAGTTACTCTAGCGGGAGGGCCGGGGAGCTGTTTTTT	CASSYSSGRAGELFF
TRBJ2-7	-	TRBV20-1	TRBD2	TGCAGTGCCGGGACTAGCTACGAGCAGTACTTC	CSAGTSYEQYF
TRBJ2-7	-	TRBV5-5	-	TGTGCCAGCAGCTTGGGATGGAGCTCCTACGAGCAGTACTTC	CASSLGWSSYEQYF
TRBJ2-4	-	TRBV7-2	-	TGTGCCAGCAGCTTCGGAGGGTCGGCGGCCAAAAACATTCAGTACTTC	CASSFGGSAAKNIQYF